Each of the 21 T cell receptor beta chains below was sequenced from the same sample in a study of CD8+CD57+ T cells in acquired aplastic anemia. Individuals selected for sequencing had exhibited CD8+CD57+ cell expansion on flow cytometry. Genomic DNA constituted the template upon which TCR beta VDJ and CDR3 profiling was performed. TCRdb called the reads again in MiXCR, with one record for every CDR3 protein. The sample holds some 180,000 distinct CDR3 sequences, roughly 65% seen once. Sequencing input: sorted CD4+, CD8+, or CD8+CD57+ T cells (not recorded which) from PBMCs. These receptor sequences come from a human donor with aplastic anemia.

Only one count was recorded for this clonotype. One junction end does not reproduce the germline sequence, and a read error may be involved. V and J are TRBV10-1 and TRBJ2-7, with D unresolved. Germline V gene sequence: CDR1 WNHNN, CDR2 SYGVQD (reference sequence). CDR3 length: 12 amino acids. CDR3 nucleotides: TGCACCAGCAGTGAAGTCTCCTACGAGCGGTACTTC. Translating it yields CTSSEVSYERYF.

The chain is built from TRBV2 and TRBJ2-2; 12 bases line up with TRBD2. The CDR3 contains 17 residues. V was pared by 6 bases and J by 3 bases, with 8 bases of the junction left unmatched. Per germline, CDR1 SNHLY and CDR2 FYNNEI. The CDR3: CASRRLAGGPDTGELFF. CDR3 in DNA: TGTGCCAGCAGGAGGCTAGCGGGGGGGCCTGACACCGGGGAGCTGTTTTTT.

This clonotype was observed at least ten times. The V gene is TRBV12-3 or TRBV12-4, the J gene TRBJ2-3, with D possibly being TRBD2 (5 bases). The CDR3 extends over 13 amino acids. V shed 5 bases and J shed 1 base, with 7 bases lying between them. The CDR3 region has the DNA TGTGCCAGCAGTAAGGGAGGCACAGATACGCAGTATTTT. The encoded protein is CASSKGGTDTQYF.

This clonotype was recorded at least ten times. CDR3 residues: CATSRDRVGTDTQYF. Here the CDR3 DNA reads TGTGCCACCAGCAGAGACAGGGTTGGGACAGATACGCAGTATTTT. The chain employs TRBV15 and TRBJ2-3; D possibly corresponds to TRBD1 (5 bases). Germline loops: CDR1 LNHNV, CDR2 YYDKDF (reference sequence). The CDR3 sequence is 15 residues long. V lost 0 bases to trimming and J lost 3 bases, with 10 bases between them. Drawing the rest from reference TRBV15 and TRBJ2-3, the complete variable domain is DAMVIQNPRYQVTQFGKPVTLSCSQTLNHNVMYWYQQKSSQAPKLLFHYYDKDFNNEADTPDNFQSRRPNTSFCFLDIRSPGLGDTAMYLCATSRDRVGTDTQYFGPGTRLTVL.

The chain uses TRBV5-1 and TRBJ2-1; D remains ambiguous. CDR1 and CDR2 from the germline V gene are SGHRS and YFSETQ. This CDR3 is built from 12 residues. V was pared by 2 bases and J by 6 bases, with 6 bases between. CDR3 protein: CASSFGSNEQFF. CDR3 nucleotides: TGCGCCAGCAGCTTTGGTAGCAATGAGCAGTTCTTC.

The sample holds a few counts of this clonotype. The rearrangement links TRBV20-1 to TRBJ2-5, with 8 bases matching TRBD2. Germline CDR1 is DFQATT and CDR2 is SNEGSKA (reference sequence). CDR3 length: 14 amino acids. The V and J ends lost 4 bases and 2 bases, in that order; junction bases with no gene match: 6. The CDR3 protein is CSATPGLVQETQYF. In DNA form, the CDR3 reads TGCAGTGCTACCCCGGGACTAGTTCAAGAGACCCAGTACTTC.

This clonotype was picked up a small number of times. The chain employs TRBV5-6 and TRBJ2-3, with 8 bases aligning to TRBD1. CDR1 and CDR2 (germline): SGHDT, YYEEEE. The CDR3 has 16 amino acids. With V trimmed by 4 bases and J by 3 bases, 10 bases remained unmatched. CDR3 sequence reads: CASSVAPGGATDTQYF. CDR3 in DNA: TGTGCCAGCAGCGTAGCCCCAGGGGGCGCGACAGATACGCAGTATTTT.

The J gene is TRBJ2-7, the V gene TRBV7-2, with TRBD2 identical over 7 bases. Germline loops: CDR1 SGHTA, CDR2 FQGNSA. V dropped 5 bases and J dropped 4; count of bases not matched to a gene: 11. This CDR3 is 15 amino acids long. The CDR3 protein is CASSQELVGGYEQYF. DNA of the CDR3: TGTGCCAGCAGCCAAGAGCTCGTGGGGGGGTACGAGCAGTACTTC. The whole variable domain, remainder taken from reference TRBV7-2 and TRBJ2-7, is GAGVSQSPSNKVTEKGKDVELRCDPISGHTALYWYRQSLGQGLEFLIYFQGNSAPDKSGLPSDRFSAERTGGSVSTLTIQRTQQEDSAVYLCASSQELVGGYEQYFGPGTRLTVT.

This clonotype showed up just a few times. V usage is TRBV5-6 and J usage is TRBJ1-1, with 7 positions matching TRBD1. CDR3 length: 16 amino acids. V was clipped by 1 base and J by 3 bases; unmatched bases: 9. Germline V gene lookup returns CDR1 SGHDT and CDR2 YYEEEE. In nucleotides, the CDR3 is TGTGCCAGCAGCTTGCCCAGCGGGACAGTACACACTGAAGCTTTCTTT. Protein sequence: CASSLPSGTVHTEAFF.

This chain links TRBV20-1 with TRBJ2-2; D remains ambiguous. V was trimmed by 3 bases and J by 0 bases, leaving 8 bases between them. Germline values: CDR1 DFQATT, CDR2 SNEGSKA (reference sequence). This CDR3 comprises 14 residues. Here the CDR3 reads CSASRYPNTGELFF. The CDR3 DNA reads TGCAGTGCTAGCCGATATCCGAACACCGGGGAGCTGTTTTTT.

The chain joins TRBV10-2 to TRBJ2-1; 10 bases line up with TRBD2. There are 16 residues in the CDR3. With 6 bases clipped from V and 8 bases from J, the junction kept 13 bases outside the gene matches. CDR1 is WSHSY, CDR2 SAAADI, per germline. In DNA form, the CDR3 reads TGCGCCAGCAGAGCTAGCGGGAGTCGAATATTGGATGAGCAGTTCTTC. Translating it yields CASRASGSRILDEQFF.

In nucleotides, the CDR3 is TGCAGCGCCTCCCCCGGGGGCGGGAGGCACAATGAGCAGTTCTTC. Amino acid sequence: CSASPGGGRHNEQFF. J is TRBJ2-1 and V is TRBV29-1; TRBD2 matches at 8 bases. CDR1 and CDR2 (germline): SQVTM, ANQGSEA. The CDR3 is 15 residues long. The J segment lost 5 bases and the V segment lost 7 bases, leaving 13 bases of the junction unmatched.

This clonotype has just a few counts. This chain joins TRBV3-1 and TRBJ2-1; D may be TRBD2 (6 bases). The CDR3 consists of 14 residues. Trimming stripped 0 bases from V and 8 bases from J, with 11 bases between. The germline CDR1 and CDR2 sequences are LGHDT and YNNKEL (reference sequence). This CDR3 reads CASSQDRELDEQFF. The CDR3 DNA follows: TGTGCCAGCAGCCAAGATCGGGAGCTGGATGAGCAGTTCTTC.

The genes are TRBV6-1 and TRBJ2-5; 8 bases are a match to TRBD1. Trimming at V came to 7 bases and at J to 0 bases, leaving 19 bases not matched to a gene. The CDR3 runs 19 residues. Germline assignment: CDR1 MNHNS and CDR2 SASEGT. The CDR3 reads CASNGGTGSESYDQETQYF. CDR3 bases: TGTGCCAGCAACGGCGGGACAGGCAGCGAGTCATACGACCAAGAGACCCAGTACTTC.

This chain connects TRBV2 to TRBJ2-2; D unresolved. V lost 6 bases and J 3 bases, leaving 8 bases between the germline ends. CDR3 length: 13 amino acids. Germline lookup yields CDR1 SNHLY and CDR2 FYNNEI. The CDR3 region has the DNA TGTGCCAGCAGGGTCCTTGACACCGGGGAGCTGTTTTTT. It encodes CASRVLDTGELFF.

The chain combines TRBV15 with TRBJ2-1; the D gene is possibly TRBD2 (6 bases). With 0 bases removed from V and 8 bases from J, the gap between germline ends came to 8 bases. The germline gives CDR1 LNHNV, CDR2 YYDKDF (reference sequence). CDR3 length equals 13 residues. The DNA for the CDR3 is TGTGCCACCAGCAGAGATGCTAGCGATGAGCAGTTCTTC. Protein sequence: CATSRDASDEQFF.

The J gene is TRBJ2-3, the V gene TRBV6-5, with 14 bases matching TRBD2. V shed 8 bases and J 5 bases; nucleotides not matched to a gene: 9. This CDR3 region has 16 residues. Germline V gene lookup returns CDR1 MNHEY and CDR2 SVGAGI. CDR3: CASGMTSGGAGDTQYF. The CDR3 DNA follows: TGTGCCAGCGGAATGACTAGCGGGGGGGCAGGAGATACGCAGTATTTT.

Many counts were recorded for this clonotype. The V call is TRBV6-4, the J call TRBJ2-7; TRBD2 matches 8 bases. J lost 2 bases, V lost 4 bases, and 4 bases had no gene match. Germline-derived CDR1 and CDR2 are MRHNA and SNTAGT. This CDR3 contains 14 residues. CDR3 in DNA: TGTGCCAGCAGTGTAACTAGCGGCGCCTACGAGCAGTACTTC. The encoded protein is CASSVTSGAYEQYF.

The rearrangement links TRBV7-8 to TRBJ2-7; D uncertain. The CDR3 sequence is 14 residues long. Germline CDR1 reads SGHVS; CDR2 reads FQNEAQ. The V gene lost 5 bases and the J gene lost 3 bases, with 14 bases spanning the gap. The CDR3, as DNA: TGTGCCAGCAGCCCCTCCCATGATCTCTACGAGCAGTACTTC. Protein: CASSPSHDLYEQYF.

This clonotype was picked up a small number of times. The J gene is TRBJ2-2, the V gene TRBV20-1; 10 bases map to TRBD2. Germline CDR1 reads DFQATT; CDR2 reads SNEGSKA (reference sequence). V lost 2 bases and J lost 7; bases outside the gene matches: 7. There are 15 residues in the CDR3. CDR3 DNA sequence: TGCAGTGCTAGACCTAGCGGGAGTATGATCGGGGAGCTGTTTTTT. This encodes CSARPSGSMIGELFF.

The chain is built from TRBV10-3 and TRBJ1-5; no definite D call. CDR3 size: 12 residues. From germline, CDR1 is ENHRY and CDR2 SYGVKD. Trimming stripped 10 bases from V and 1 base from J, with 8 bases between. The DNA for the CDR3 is TGTGCCACCGCGGACAGCAATCAGCCCCAGCATTTT. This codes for CATADSNQPQHF.